This paragraph reports one TCR beta chain. Its cognate antigen is unknown. Per the germline V gene, CDR1 is MNHEY and CDR2 is SMNVEV (reference sequence). V lost 5 bases to trimming and J lost 5 bases; unmatched junction nucleotides: 12. The CDR3 has 16 residues. TCR beta CDR3 regions were amplified from RNA transcripts. HTBI primers were the set used in a first-round RT-PCR of the TCR CDR3. TCRdb redid the calling of the multiplex PCR reads with MiXCR, one entry per CDR3 protein. The data hold hundreds of thousands of distinct CDR3 sequences, with roughly 24% observed a single time. The data stem from a study of T cells in Graves' hyperthyroidism and ophthalmopathy. Study-wide results and limits: Among thyroid clonotypes expanded above 0.001, most also appeared in blood.

The sequenced sample was blood. This chain links TRBV27 with TRBJ2-5; 9 positions match TRBD1. This TCR derives from a young woman with Graves' ophthalmopathy. DNA of the CDR3: TGTGCCAGCAGTCCTCAACATGGGACAGGGTGGGAGACCCAGTACTTC. The encoded protein is CASSPQHGTGWETQYF.